One sample yielded the 14 T cell receptor beta chains listed below, sequenced in a study of blood T cell repertoires in COVID-19. Clones were sequenced by immunoSEQ multiplex PCR, and TCRdb holds only the in-frame ones, with some missing. Among nearly 200,000 clones listed, roughly 86% were seen once. Material: peripheral blood. Source of these receptors: a woman between 70 and 85 years old with active or convalescent COVID-19.

The chain carries TRBV11-1 and TRBJ2-1; D is undetermined. This CDR3 comprises 13 residues. The ends were cut back, 6 bases at V and 7 bases at J, with 13 bases in the middle. Germline CDR1 is SGHAT and CDR2 is FQDESV (reference sequence). The CDR3 bases are TGTGCCAGCAGGCCAGACCCCGGGAATGAGCAGTTCTTC. It is translated as CASRPDPGNEQFF.

The chain recombines TRBV5-1 with TRBJ1-2, with 8 bases fitting TRBD1. The V segment lost 2 bases and the J segment 8 bases; nucleotides outside the gene matches: 14. The CDR3 runs to 16 residues. Germline CDR1 is SGHRS and CDR2 is YFSETQ. CDR3 sequence (DNA): TGCGCCAGCAGCTTCGGGACAGGACCCGCCATGGGGGGCTACACCTTC. Its protein is CASSFGTGPAMGGYTF.

The chain joins TRBV4-2 to TRBJ2-7, with 14 bases fitting TRBD2. Germline values: CDR1 LGHNA, CDR2 YNFKEQ. The V segment lost 1 base and the J segment 6 bases; nucleotides outside the gene matches: 2. This CDR3 region has 15 residues. The CDR3 DNA follows: TGTGCCAGCAGCCAAGTGGGGACTAGCGGGGGCGAGCAGTACTTC. It codes for CASSQVGTSGGEQYF.

This chain uses TRBV5-1 with TRBJ1-2, with a tentative D call TRBD1 (5 bases). The V gene lost 4 bases and the J gene lost 6 bases, with 13 bases spanning the gap. This CDR3 region has 13 residues. Germline loops: CDR1 SGHRS, CDR2 YFSETQ. The CDR3 DNA is TGCGCCAGCAGCCTCGACAGACCCGATGGCTACACCTTC. The encoded protein is CASSLDRPDGYTF.

V usage is TRBV11-2 and J usage is TRBJ1-6; 12 bases match TRBD1. Trimming cost V 8 bases and J 10 bases; bases outside gene matches: 6. The CDR3 loop spans 14 amino acids. In germline, CDR1 is SGHAT, CDR2 FQNNGV. DNA for the CDR3: TGTGCCAGCGATGGGACAGGGGGCCGCTCACCCCTCCACTTT. It encodes CASDGTGGRSPLHF.

The chain combines TRBV9 with TRBJ2-1, with 9 bases aligning to TRBD1. V lost 1 base and J lost 9; bases outside the gene matches: 11. The CDR3 loop spans 16 amino acids. CDR1 is SGDLS, CDR2 YYNGEE, per germline. The CDR3 sequence is CASSVIPGQGRGEQFF. DNA of the CDR3: TGTGCCAGCAGCGTAATTCCGGGACAGGGACGGGGTGAGCAGTTCTTC.

This chain uses TRBV30 with TRBJ2-7; 7 bases are shared with TRBD2. With 0 bases clipped from V and 10 bases from J, the junction kept 6 bases outside the gene matches. The CDR3 has 12 residues. Germline CDR1 and CDR2: GTSNPN and SVGIG (reference sequence). CDR3 protein: CAWSVSGVGQYF. CDR3 DNA sequence: TGTGCCTGGAGTGTAAGCGGGGTGGGTCAGTACTTC. The full variable domain, rest sourced from reference TRBV30 and TRBJ2-7, is SQTIHQWPATLVQPVGSPLSLECTVEGTSNPNLYWYRQAAGRGLQLLFYSVGIGQISSEVPQNLSASRPQDRQFILSSKKLLLSDSGFYLCAWSVSGVGQYFGPGTRLTVT.

The rearrangement joins TRBV5-1 to TRBJ1-4; TRBD1 is a possible D gene (5 bases). This CDR3 is 19 amino acids long. V lost 0 bases and J lost 0, with 18 bases in between. Germline V gives CDR1 SGHRS, CDR2 YFSETQ. The CDR3 DNA is TGCGCCAGCAGCTTGGAATTTGGGGCAGGGATAACAACTAATGAAAAACTGTTTTTT. Residues: CASSLEFGAGITTNEKLFF.

The CDR3 sequence is CASASGIYNEQFF. The CDR3 DNA reads as TGCGCCAGCGCTAGCGGGATATACAATGAGCAGTTCTTC. The rearrangement uses TRBV5-1 and TRBJ2-1; 9 nucleotides line up with TRBD2. The CDR3 sequence is 13 residues long. Looked up from germline, CDR1 is SGHRS and CDR2 is YFSETQ. V was pared by 7 bases and J by 4 bases, with 3 bases of the junction left unmatched.

The J gene is TRBJ1-1, the V gene TRBV7-9, with D tentatively TRBD1 (5 bases). The CDR3 spans 16 residues. Trimming cost V 3 bases and J 2 bases, with 16 bases left between them. Germline V gene lookup returns CDR1 SEHNR and CDR2 FQNEAQ (reference sequence). For the CDR3, the DNA is TGTGCCAGCAGCTTGTCCAGTGGGGGGAGTAACACTGAAGCTTTCTTT. The encoded protein is CASSLSSGGSNTEAFF.

The J gene is TRBJ2-1, the V gene TRBV3-1 (or the pseudogene TRBV3-2), with D possibly being TRBD1 (5 bases). From germline, CDR1 is LGHDT and CDR2 YNNKEL (reference sequence). The V gene lost 8 bases and the J gene lost 10 bases, with 12 bases spanning the gap. The length of the CDR3 is 11 residues. The CDR3 bases are TGTGCCAGCCGAAACTCAGGGGAGCAGTTCTTC. Translation: CASRNSGEQFF.

The CDR3 nucleotides are TGTGCCAGCAGCCCAGTGGAGCGGAACACCGGGGAGCTGTTTTTT. Amino acid sequence: CASSPVERNTGELFF. The genes are TRBV9 and TRBJ2-2; D is undetermined. V lost 4 bases to trimming and J lost 1 base, with 11 bases between them. From germline, CDR1 is SGDLS and CDR2 YYNGEE. The CDR3 contains 15 residues.

This clone has only one observation. The V call is TRBV18, the J call TRBJ2-5; TRBD1 matches 8 bases. Germline values: CDR1 KGHSH, CDR2 LQKENI. The CDR3 runs 14 residues. Unmatched junction bases numbered 3, after V lost 3 bases and J lost 3 bases. The CDR3 bases are TGTGCCAGCTCACCTCGGACAGGGAAAGAGACCCAGTACTTC. Its translation is CASSPRTGKETQYF. Combining the CDR3 with reference TRBV18 and TRBJ2-5 gives the whole variable domain NAGVMQNPRHLVRRRGQEARLRCSPMKGHSHVYWYRQLPEEGLKFMVYLQKENIIDESGMPKERFSAEFPKEGPSILRIQQVVRGDSAAYFCASSPRTGKETQYFGPGTRLLVL.

This chain uses TRBV7-2 with TRBJ1-4; TRBD1 agrees at 8 bases. Unmatched junction bases numbered 6, after V lost 5 bases and J lost 4 bases. Per germline, CDR1 SGHTA and CDR2 FQGNSA. The CDR3 runs to 15 residues. CDR3 in DNA: TGTGCCAGCAGCCCAGGGACAGGCAGTAATGAAAAACTGTTTTTT. This gives the protein CASSPGTGSNEKLFF. The variable domain in full, with the rest retrieved from reference TRBV7-2 and TRBJ1-4, is GAGVSQSPSNKVTEKGKDVELRCDPISGHTALYWYRQSLGQGLEFLIYFQGNSAPDKSGLPSDRFSAERTGGSVSTLTIQRTQQEDSAVYLCASSPGTGSNEKLFFGSGTQLSVL.